What follows are 4 T cell receptor beta chains derived from one specimen sequenced in a study of T cell changes during pregnancy in multiple sclerosis (dated by TCRdb to the late 2010s). Libraries were prepared through the immunoSEQ multiplex PCR assay. TCRdb limited this immuneACCESS table to in-frame rearrangements with V and J called. A share of clones is missing; checked studies link under half to unresolved V genes, and the rest is unexplained. The sample data list 30,000 to 40,000 clones, and about 87% of these were observed just once. The ten largest account for approximately 7.9% of the sample. The source was CD8+ T cells from peripheral blood mononuclear cells, collected before pregnancy. Receptor source: a female donor with multiple sclerosis, enrolled in a pregnancy study.

The chain couples TRBV13 to TRBJ2-3, with D possibly TRBD2 on 5 matching bases. Germline lookup yields CDR1 PRHDT and CDR2 FYEKMQ (reference sequence). CDR3 size: 14 residues. V lost 1 base and J 5 bases, leaving 10 bases between the germline ends. CDR3 sequence (DNA): TGTGCCAGCAGCTTAGTGGACTCGGAAGATACGCAGTATTTT. This gives the protein CASSLVDSEDTQYF.

The chain has TRBV4-1 and TRBJ2-1; the match to TRBD2 covers 7 bases. The CDR3 consists of 17 residues. V was pared by 4 bases and J by 8 bases, with 17 bases of the junction left unmatched. Germline CDR1 is MGHRA and CDR2 is YSYEKL. CDR3 loop: CASSPTATAGEGYEQFF. In nucleotides, the CDR3 is TGCGCCAGCAGCCCCACGGCTACGGCGGGAGAAGGCTATGAGCAGTTCTTC.

V and J are TRBV4-3 and TRBJ2-4; a possible D gene is TRBD1 (6 bases). This CDR3 region has 17 residues. Trimming cost V 0 bases and J 1 base, with 13 bases left between them. CDR1 is LGHNA, CDR2 YSLEER, per germline. In nucleotides, the CDR3 is TGCGCCAGCAGCCAAGATCAGGGGCCGACGGCCAAAAACATTCAGTACTTC. Its translation: CASSQDQGPTAKNIQYF.

The chain carries TRBV28 and TRBJ2-7; 10 positions match TRBD2. This CDR3 has 16 residues. CDR1 is MDHEN and CDR2 is SYDVKM in the germline V gene. Trimming took 5 bases from V and 6 from J; bases not matched to a gene: 13. The DNA for the CDR3 is TGTGCCAGCAGTCTCCAGCTGTCTAGCGGGAGCGCCGAGCAGTACTTC. This gives the protein CASSLQLSSGSAEQYF.